This T cell receptor beta chain was retrieved from a study of cytomegalovirus exposure and HLA in healthy donors. Study-wide points: Researchers left out some V segments, among them TRBV6-2 and TRBV6-3, as indistinguishable. In vitro experiments confirmed that three CMV-associated chains were specific for CMV antigens. V- and J-gene trimming of TCR beta was linked (in a later analysis) to a missense DCLRE1C variant.

The PCR ran on 60 Vbeta and 13 Jbeta primers. The method was immunoSEQ multiplex PCR; TCRdb's version includes in-frame clones alone and lacks a portion of them. The sample records around 120,000 clones, about 80% being singletons. A word on this clone: Its antigen remains unidentified.

V shed 1 base and J shed 6 bases, with 13 bases lying between them. This CDR3 region has 15 residues. Per germline, CDR1 LNHNV and CDR2 YYDKDF (reference sequence). This chain links TRBV15 with TRBJ2-1; TRBD2 is a possible D gene (6 bases). The sample was PBMCs. The sequence came from a man aged 45 to 65 in good health and CMV-seropositive. The CDR3 bases are TGTGCCACCAGCAGAGGGTCGGGGGTGGTCAATGAGCAGTTCTTC. This gives the protein CATSRGSGVVNEQFF.